This T cell receptor (beta chain) was documented in a study of blood T cell repertoires in COVID-19. Study as a whole: Material from acute and convalescent COVID-19 was sourced from the United States, Italy and Spain. In each case, the material was cDNA or gDNA derived from T cells, B-cell-depleted T cells, or PBMCs.

Germline V lookup: CDR1 LNHDA, CDR2 SQIVND (reference sequence). The CDR3 runs to 15 residues. With V trimmed by 1 base and J by 7 bases, 7 bases remained unmatched. Profiled with immunoSEQ multiplex PCR; TCRdb holds only in-frame clones, not every one. This sample has around 280,000 clones, with around 88% found just once. Cohorts were assigned according to the clinical history that participants reported. The gene calls are TRBV19 and TRBJ2-1; 7 bases are a match to TRBD2. The clonotype originates from a middle-aged woman who had recovered from COVID-19. Sequences were obtained from PBMCs or T cells enriched from blood (not recorded which). The CDR3, as DNA: TGTGCCAGTAGTATAGTACCGCGGGGGTATAATGAGCAGTTCTTC. Protein: CASSIVPRGYNEQFF.